This T cell receptor (beta chain) was captured in a study of CD4+ T cells in melanoma. The study, taken as a whole, reports: Neoantigen-specific CD4+ T cells in melanoma reportedly had diverse differentiation states. A reported correlation linked neoantigen-specific CD4+ T cells to CD8+, macrophage and B cell function.

Repertoires were generated with immunoSEQ multiplex PCR, while TCRdb's copy carries only in-frame clones and drops some. The table shows 11,000 to 15,000 clones, with 55% to 75% occurring only once. This clone was detected a few times. As yet, its antigen is unknown. The CDR3 spans 13 residues. The germline V gene has CDR1 SGHNT and CDR2 YYREEE (reference sequence). The V gene lost 0 bases and the J gene lost 8 bases, with 8 bases spanning the gap. The clonotype comes from a human donor with melanoma. Source material: cells from a culture (not recorded whether cultured in vitro). The chain couples TRBV5-4 to TRBJ1-4; D is undetermined. The CDR3 region has the DNA TGTGCCAGCAGCTTGGACACGGTGGAAAAACTGTTTTTT. This gives the protein CASSLDTVEKLFF.